Detailed here is one TCR beta chain. Its recognized antigen is unknown. A junction end diverges from the germline sequence, so it may reflect a read error. The germline V gene encodes CDR1 SGHAT and CDR2 FQNNGV. There are 14 amino acids in the CDR3, from cysteine to phenylalanine inclusive. Of all the DNA, just the CDR3 is kept, 42 bases in frame from base 1. The data stem from a study of tumor-infiltrating lymphocytes in primary liver carcinoma (TCRdb year 2017). With respect to the entire study: The five patients, three men and two women aged 30 to 69 years, had hepatocellular carcinoma (four) or combined HCC and intrahepatic cholangiocarcinoma (one). Tumors of the five patients were stage T1-T3 N0M0 with maximum diameters of roughly 4.2 to 11 cm. Roughly 3.5 to 8 million productive TCRbeta reads were obtained per sample, and no significant difference in read depth was found between tissue types. For each liver tumor, the study sampled five regions along with adjacent normal tissue and blood, and applied TCRbeta repertoire sequencing, expression microarrays and whole-exome sequencing. TCRbeta repertoire sequencing covered 35 or so specimens from 5 patients: some 25 tumor regions, 5 adjacent noncancerous liver tissues and 5 peripheral blood samples. High reproducibility was observed for the technical replicate repertoires, with mean shared-clone rates roughly 0.89 and correlation coefficients above 0.95. The research as a whole found: Because the samples were bulk and unsorted, CD4+ and CD8+ T cell repertoires could not be compared. The top 250 clones accounted for a significantly greater share of the repertoire in tumors than in blood (p = 0.039). Repertoire overlap was higher between tumor regions (mean around 36%) than tumor-adjacent (around 17%) or tumor-blood (approximately 14%) pairs, consistent with antigen-driven expansion. Only five patients were included in the study, and the authors note that the findings should be validated in a larger study. Because only the TCR beta chain was sequenced and unpaired alpha chains were not captured, true repertoire diversity is likely underestimated.

Using a constant-region primer and ProtoScript II reverse transcriptase, TCRbeta-specific cDNA was reverse-transcribed from 500 ng total RNA. TCRbeta libraries were built with three nested multiplex PCR rounds, a slightly modified ARM-PCR procedure. The first two PCR rounds used multiplex TRBV1-TRBV30 forward primers with a Cbeta reverse primer, each for about 10 cycles. A final 25-cycle PCR with Deep VentR polymerase added sample barcodes and Illumina adapters. Before sequencing, amplicons of 200-500 bp were purified from gel using a QIAquick gel extraction kit. TCRbeta amplicons were sequenced on an Illumina HiSeq 2500 with 250-bp paired-end reads. In the authors' own workflow: Reads were quality-trimmed with Trimmomatic v0.33, and paired reads were merged with FLASH v1.2.11 to recover full CDR3 sequences. V, D and J germline segments were assigned to the rearranged TCRbeta sequences using MiGEC v1.2.1b. Clonotype statistics and Shannon-Wiener diversity indices were calculated with VDJtools v1.0.0. Except for diversity analysis, only each sample's 250 most abundant clonotypes were used in subsequent analyses to reduce sampling bias. TCRdb cleaned the public reads at Q25 with fastp, built clones with MiXCR and kept in-frame beta chains. Each entry merges the rows of one CDR3 protein and shows their most common DNA and genes. These V and J calls originate from TCRdb's pipeline instead of the authors' own analysis. For this sample there are over 100,000 distinct CDR3 sequences; 55% to 70% appear just once. About 8% of the sample goes to the ten largest clones.

Without any cell sorting, total RNA and DNA were extracted together from around 20-30 mg of bulk tissue using the AllPrep DNA/RNA mini kit. Surgical resection was performed in China between late 2015 and March 2016 on about 5 patients with histopathologically diagnosed primary liver carcinoma. Chronic HBV infection was present in the patients, and the patients were treatment-naive at sampling. Fresh tumor and adjacent tissue pieces were bisected, with one half stored in RNAlater at -80 degrees C and the other half sent for histology. Sequenced: tumor-adjacent normal liver tissue. The TCR sequence derives from a woman aged 55-75 years with primary liver carcinoma and hepatitis B virus infection. The chain links TRBV11-2 with TRBJ2-7; the D region possibly corresponds to TRBD2 (5 bases align). The CDR3 here reads CASSLAVRVYEQYF. In nucleotide form, the sequence is TGTGCCAGTAGCTTAGCCGTGAGGGTCTACGAGCAGTACTTC.